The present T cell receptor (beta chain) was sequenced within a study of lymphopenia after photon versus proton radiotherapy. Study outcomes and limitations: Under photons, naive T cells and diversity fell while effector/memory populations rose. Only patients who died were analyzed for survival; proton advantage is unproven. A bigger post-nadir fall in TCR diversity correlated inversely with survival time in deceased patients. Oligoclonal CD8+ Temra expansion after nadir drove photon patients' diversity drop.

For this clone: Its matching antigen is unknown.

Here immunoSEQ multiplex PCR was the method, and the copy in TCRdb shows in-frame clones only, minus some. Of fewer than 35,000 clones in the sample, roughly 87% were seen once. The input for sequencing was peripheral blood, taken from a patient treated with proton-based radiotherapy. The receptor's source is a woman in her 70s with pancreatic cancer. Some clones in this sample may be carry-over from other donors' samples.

The CDR3 protein is CASSEGQGIYEQYF. CDR3 bases: TGTGCCAGCAGTGAAGGACAGGGGATTTACGAGCAGTACTTC. V gene TRBV6-1 combines with J gene TRBJ2-7; TRBD1 matches at 8 bases. This CDR3 region has 14 residues. Trimming cost V 1 base and J 4 bases; bases outside gene matches: 3. Germline CDR1 is MNHNS and CDR2 is SASEGT.